This TCR beta chain was sequenced for a study of blood T cell repertoires in COVID-19. As for the study in general: PBMCs, B-cell-depleted T cells, or T cells were the source of the cDNA or gDNA that made up the material.

In the original workflow: Scientists estimated how many nucleated cells there were by amplifying reference gene primers. The protocol was immunoSEQ multiplex PCR, while the TCRdb copy is restricted to in-frame clones and leaves out a portion. Clone size and V and J calls were adopted from that table, with D and trimming inferred from the DNA. The table lists some 320,000 clones, nearly 90% of them singletons, with 2.9% in the top ten. Researchers sorted participants into cohorts using their self-reported clinical history. This clone has only a few counts. The DNA is omitted, as the CDR3 cannot be located on it reliably, and the CDR3 follows TCRdb's listing. This receptor was taken from a woman aged 45-59 years who had been exposed to COVID-19. The source material was PBMCs or T cells enriched from blood (not recorded which).

The CDR3 sequence is CASSKVGQGAGICNQPQHF. The chain uses TRBV21-1 and TRBJ1-5; the D call in the table, TRBD1, was not verified against the DNA. TRBV21-1 corresponds to a pseudogene. 19 amino acids form the CDR3, both terminal residues included.